These T cell receptor beta chains were read from a single sample in a study of T-cell reconstitution after alpha-beta-depleted transplantation in children. TCRdb re-derived calls from the PCR reads in MiXCR, one entry per CDR3 protein. The sample consists of hundreds of thousands of distinct CDR3 sequences, roughly a quarter of them appearing once. The material sequenced was PBMCs, mostly from graft donor cells, taken 360 days after TCRalphabeta/CD19-depleted stem cell transplant. Receptors originate from a female patient aged 2-10 years who had a stem cell transplant for congenital amegakaryocytic thrombocytopenia, so the T cells may come from the graft donor. Both conserved end residues are part of each CDR3. A D gene is named only where the DNA matches it firmly. Clone size is shown for a subset of rows, as once, few, many or a class of expanded clone.

CDR3: CASSQERAGVQETQYF
DNA: TGTGCCAGCAGCCAAGAACGCGCAGGGGTTCAAGAGACCCAGTACTTC
D: .
J: TRBJ2-5
V: TRBV3-1
size: .
length: 16

CDR3: CASRPPSGYTDTQYF
DNA: TGTGCCAGCAGACCCCCTAGCGGATACACAGATACGCAGTATTTT
D: TRBD2
J: TRBJ2-3
V: TRBV6-2/TRBV6-3
size: .
length: 15

CDR3: CASSSDYVRSSYNEQFF
DNA: TGTGCCAGCAGCTCTGACTATGTGCGGAGCTCTTACAATGAGCAGTTCTTC
D: .
J: TRBJ2-1
V: TRBV11-2
size: .
length: 17

CDR3: CASSQDTVEKLFF
DNA: TGTGCCAGCAGCCAAGACACGGTTGAAAAACTGTTTTTT
D: .
J: TRBJ1-4
V: TRBV7-2
size: .
length: 13

CDR3: CASSLTFLTNVLKDRNSGANVLTF
DNA: TGCGCCAGCAGTCTAACGTTTCTGACTAACGTTTTAAAGGACAGAAACTCTGGGGCCAACGTCCTGACTTTC
D: .
J: TRBJ2-6
V: TRBV23-1
size: .
length: 24

CDR3: CATSDLIAGGTDTQYF
DNA: TGTGCCACCAGTGATTTAATAGCGGGAGGCACAGATACGCAGTATTTT
D: TRBD2
J: TRBJ2-3
V: TRBV24-1
size: few
length: 16

CDR3: CASSLDRHSGANVLTF
DNA: TGTGCCAGCAGTTTAGACAGACACTCTGGGGCCAACGTCCTGACTTTC
D: .
J: TRBJ2-6
V: TRBV12-3/TRBV12-4
size: few
length: 16

CDR3: CASSWTGGNEQFF
DNA: TGCGCCAGCAGCTGGACAGGGGGCAATGAGCAGTTCTTC
D: TRBD1
J: TRBJ2-1
V: TRBV5-1
size: .
length: 13

CDR3: CASSPSGLVETQYF
DNA: TGTGCCAGCAGTCCTAGCGGACTAGTGGAGACCCAGTACTTC
D: TRBD2
J: TRBJ2-5
V: TRBV12-3/TRBV12-4
size: many
length: 14

CDR3: CSARVGAGGAFF
DNA: TGCAGTGCTAGAGTCGGGGCCGGGGGAGCTTTCTTT
D: .
J: TRBJ1-1
V: TRBV20-1
size: many
length: 12

CDR3: CSATPGTGPGTEAFF
DNA: TGCAGTGCTACTCCCGGGACAGGGCCGGGCACTGAAGCTTTCTTT
D: TRBD1
J: TRBJ1-1
V: TRBV20-1
size: .
length: 15

CDR3: CASSQIAGGPWNEQFF
DNA: TGTGCCAGCAGCCAAATAGCGGGAGGGCCTTGGAATGAGCAGTTCTTC
D: TRBD2
J: TRBJ2-1
V: TRBV7-2
size: .
length: 16

CDR3: CASQRDSGLYEQYF
DNA: TGTGCCAGCCAGCGGGACTCGGGGCTCTACGAGCAGTACTTC
D: TRBD2
J: TRBJ2-7
V: TRBV13
size: .
length: 14

CDR3: CASSQTGLAYEQYF
DNA: TGCGCCAGCAGCCAGACGGGACTAGCCTACGAGCAGTACTTC
D: TRBD2
J: TRBJ2-7
V: TRBV4-1
size: .
length: 14

CDR3: CASSSTGQFETQYF
DNA: TGCGCCAGCAGCTCGACGGGACAGTTTGAGACCCAGTACTTC
D: TRBD1
J: TRBJ2-5
V: TRBV5-1
size: few
length: 14

CDR3: CASSEGATPYGNTIYF
DNA: TGTGCCAGCAGTGAGGGGGCGACTCCTTATGGAAACACCATATATTTT
D: TRBD1
J: TRBJ1-3
V: TRBV12-3/TRBV12-4
size: .
length: 16

CDR3: CASSFIGRSKGETQYF
DNA: TGTGCCAGCAGCTTTATTGGCAGGTCTAAAGGAGAGACCCAGTACTTC
D: .
J: TRBJ2-5
V: TRBV5-6
size: .
length: 16

CDR3: CASSQALQGTQYF
DNA: TGTGCCAGCAGCCAAGCTCTACAAGGGACCCAGTACTTC
D: .
J: TRBJ2-5
V: TRBV14
size: few
length: 13

CDR3: CASSSYPAYDTQYF
DNA: TGTGCCAGCAGCTCCTATCCGGCGTACGATACGCAGTATTTT
D: .
J: TRBJ2-3
V: TRBV5-8
size: few
length: 14

CDR3: CSRKGGYNEQFF
DNA: TGCAGTCGAAAGGGAGGATACAATGAGCAGTTCTTC
D: .
J: TRBJ2-1
V: TRBV20-1
size: .
length: 12

CDR3: CASSLHRGHVGTEAFF
DNA: TGTGCCAGCAGTTTACACAGGGGGCATGTGGGGACTGAAGCTTTCTTT
D: TRBD1
J: TRBJ1-1
V: TRBV12-3/TRBV12-4
size: many
length: 16

CDR3: CASSTLGQAQETQYF
DNA: TGTGCCAGCAGTACTCTGGGACAGGCCCAAGAGACCCAGTACTTC
D: TRBD1
J: TRBJ2-5
V: TRBV27
size: .
length: 15

CDR3: CASSLYGLAGDSEQFF
DNA: TGCGCCAGCAGCTTATACGGACTAGCGGGGGATTCTGAGCAGTTCTTC
D: TRBD2
J: TRBJ2-1
V: TRBV5-1
size: .
length: 16

CDR3: CASSEDSSTDTQYF
DNA: TGCGCCAGCAGTGAAGATTCTAGCACAGATACGCAGTATTTT
D: .
J: TRBJ2-3
V: TRBV10-1
size: .
length: 14

CDR3: CAISPLGGTRNTEAFF
DNA: TGTGCCATCAGCCCCCTTGGCGGGACACGGAACACTGAAGCTTTCTTT
D: .
J: TRBJ1-1
V: TRBV7-1
size: .
length: 16

CDR3: CASSPPEYGWYGYTF
DNA: TGTGCCAGCAGTCCCCCCGAATATGGGTGGTATGGCTACACCTTC
D: .
J: TRBJ1-2
V: TRBV2
size: .
length: 15

CDR3: CASSLLDLGEKLFF
DNA: TGTGCCAGCAGTTTACTGGACCTGGGAGAAAAACTGTTTTTT
D: .
J: TRBJ1-4
V: TRBV12-3/TRBV12-4
size: few
length: 14

CDR3: CASSLGFSGLFTYEQYF
DNA: TGTGCCAGCAGCTTAGGTTTTTCAGGCCTTTTTACCTACGAGCAGTACTTC
D: .
J: TRBJ2-7
V: TRBV7-2
size: .
length: 17

CDR3: CATSRDLGTSGGYNEQFF
DNA: TGTGCCACCAGCAGAGATCTTGGGACTAGCGGGGGCTACAATGAGCAGTTCTTC
D: TRBD2
J: TRBJ2-1
V: TRBV15
size: .
length: 18

CDR3: CASSLGGQGHNEQFF
DNA: TGTGCCAGCAGTTTAGGGGGACAGGGGCACAATGAGCAGTTCTTC
D: TRBD1
J: TRBJ2-1
V: TRBV12-3/TRBV12-4
size: few
length: 15

CDR3: CASSLVGTGKPLHF
DNA: TGTGCCAGCAGCCTTGTAGGCACAGGGAAACCCCTCCACTTT
D: .
J: TRBJ1-6
V: TRBV5-6
size: .
length: 14

CDR3: CASSYGGPASGSLYEQYF
DNA: TGTGCCAGCAGCTACGGCGGTCCGGCTAGCGGGAGTCTGTACGAGCAGTACTTC
D: TRBD2
J: TRBJ2-7
V: TRBV6-2/TRBV6-3
size: once
length: 18

CDR3: CASSPAQGKANEQYF
DNA: TGTGCCAGCTCACCAGCACAGGGAAAAGCTAACGAGCAGTACTTC
D: .
J: TRBJ2-7
V: TRBV18
size: .
length: 15

CDR3: CAWSPGPYEQYF
DNA: TGTGCCTGGAGTCCTGGGCCCTACGAGCAGTACTTC
D: .
J: TRBJ2-7
V: TRBV30
size: .
length: 12

CDR3: CASSTGTVTGANVLTF
DNA: TGTGCCAGCAGTACCGGGACAGTTACTGGGGCCAACGTCCTGACTTTC
D: TRBD1
J: TRBJ2-6
V: TRBV12-3/TRBV12-4
size: few
length: 16

CDR3: CASSRTSGRLTGELFF
DNA: TGTGCCAGTAGCCGCACTAGCGGGAGGCTCACCGGGGAGCTGTTTTTT
D: TRBD2
J: TRBJ2-2
V: TRBV19
size: .
length: 16

CDR3: CATSRDQAGPYEQYF
DNA: TGTGCCACCAGCAGAGATCAAGCAGGACCCTACGAGCAGTACTTC
D: .
J: TRBJ2-7
V: TRBV15
size: few
length: 15

CDR3: CASSLRPPGGGYNEQFF
DNA: TGTGCCAGCAGCCTACGCCCGCCGGGAGGGGGCTACAATGAGCAGTTCTTC
D: TRBD2
J: TRBJ2-1
V: TRBV11-2
size: few
length: 17

CDR3: CASSQPGPLVGTSSPLHF
DNA: TGTGCCAGCAGCCAACCCGGGCCCCTCGTTGGGACTAGTTCACCCCTCCACTTT
D: .
J: TRBJ1-6
V: TRBV6-1
size: .
length: 18

CDR3: CASSLVWTGAHNEQFF
DNA: TGCGCCAGCAGCTTGGTTTGGACAGGGGCACACAATGAGCAGTTCTTC
D: TRBD1
J: TRBJ2-1
V: TRBV5-1
size: .
length: 16

CDR3: CSAYTSGHNEQFF
DNA: TGCAGTGCTTATACTAGCGGTCACAATGAGCAGTTCTTC
D: TRBD2
J: TRBJ2-1
V: TRBV20-1
size: .
length: 13

CDR3: CASNRGPRGGANVLTF
DNA: TGTGCCAGCAATAGAGGCCCTCGGGGTGGGGCCAACGTCCTGACTTTC
D: .
J: TRBJ2-6
V: TRBV12-3/TRBV12-4
size: .
length: 16